This T cell receptor beta chain emerged from a study of blood T cells in healthy people across ages. Study details: Template switching captured about one barcoded beta molecule per two T cells.

Trimming stripped 2 bases from V and 4 bases from J, with 5 bases between. The germline V gene encodes CDR1 MNHEY and CDR2 SMNVEV (reference sequence). This CDR3 has 13 residues. It was with a sample-barcoded 5' primer and a J-beta primer mix that a second PCR of roughly 7 to 12 cycles was run. TCRdb recomputed calls from the 5' RACE reads with MiXCR, one row per CDR3 protein. The sample yields roughly 2 million distinct CDR3 sequences, 40% to 55% seen once. With respect to this clonotype: Its antigen is undetermined.

The study's findings and limits: It was not known whether donors were CMV positive (a possible confounder of expanded clonotype changes).

The chain uses TRBV27 and TRBJ2-2; D uncertain. The receptor's source is a woman aged 40-49 years in good health. The sample was blood. Written as DNA, the CDR3 is TGTGCCAGCAGTTTAAGACTCACCGGGGAGCTGTTTTTT. It yields the protein CASSLRLTGELFF.